A single sample gave rise to the 2 T cell receptor beta chains below, sequenced in a study of T cells in Graves' hyperthyroidism and ophthalmopathy. Amplification of TCR beta CDR3 regions used RNA as the template. When the TCR CDR3 underwent first-round RT-PCR, the HTBI primer set was used. TCRdb re-derived calls from the multiplex PCR reads in MiXCR, one entry per CDR3 protein. The sample records roughly 750,000 distinct CDR3 sequences, about a sixth being singletons. Source material: blood. All receptors come from a man younger than 35 with Graves' hyperthyroidism.

This clonotype was counted only a few times. The chain couples TRBV6-1 to TRBJ1-5; D unresolved. The CDR3 length is 12 residues. In germline, CDR1 is MNHNS, CDR2 SASEGT. V lost 2 bases and J 9 bases, leaving 8 bases between the germline ends. The CDR3 reads CASSEPYRPQHF. CDR3 nucleotides: TGTGCCAGCAGTGAACCCTATCGGCCCCAGCATTTT.

CDR3 region: CATSDLGEDGYTF. The CDR3 DNA follows: TGTGCCACCAGTGATTTGGGAGAAGACGGCTACACCTTC. The chain links TRBV24-1 to TRBJ1-2; D is unresolved. Germline lookup yields CDR1 KGHDR and CDR2 SFDVKD. Trimming took off 0 bases at V and 8 bases at J, with 9 bases between the two ends. The CDR3 is made up of 13 amino acids.